One sample yielded the 22 T cell receptor beta chains listed below, sequenced in a study of T-cell memory formation after mild COVID-19. One entry per CDR3 protein results from TCRdb running MiXCR on the 5' RACE reads. The sample contains around 430,000 distinct CDR3 sequences, 15% to 20% of which appear only once. The sample taken for sequencing was PBMCs or a T cell subset sorted from them (not recorded which). These receptors were obtained from a man aged 18 to 35 who had mild COVID-19 (a few samples of this study predate the infection). Cell type and time point are not known.

V usage is TRBV6-5 and J usage is TRBJ2-5, with 8 bases identical to TRBD1. The V segment lost 5 bases and the J segment 2 bases; nucleotides outside the gene matches: 13. The CDR3 is 17 residues long. CDR1 MNHEY and CDR2 SVGAGI come from the germline V gene. CDR3 sequence: CASSLGQGRPFQETQYF. The CDR3 DNA follows: TGTGCCAGCAGTCTCGGACAGGGCAGACCATTTCAAGAGACCCAGTACTTC.

The J gene is TRBJ1-1, the V gene TRBV5-6, with 8 nucleotides matching TRBD1. V was pared by 2 bases and J by 7 bases, with 4 bases of the junction left unmatched. CDR3 length: 13 residues. Germline V CDR1 and CDR2: SGHDT, YYEEEE. DNA for the CDR3: TGTGCCAGCAGCTTAGGACAGGGTCGTGAAGCTTTCTTT. It codes for CASSLGQGREAFF.

This clonotype was recorded many times. CDR3 nucleotides: TGTGCCAGCAGTCCCCCCGGGAGAGGAGAGACCCAGTACTTC. Its translation is CASSPPGRGETQYF. The chain employs TRBV6-5 and TRBJ2-5, with D maybe TRBD2 (6 bases). The V and J ends lost 5 bases and 4 bases respectively, with 14 bases between them. Germline CDR1 reads MNHEY; CDR2 reads SVGAGI. The CDR3 totals 14 residues.

This clonotype was detected only a few times. The chain's CDR3 is CASSSGWFFFF. The CDR3 region has the DNA TGTGCCAGCAGTTCGGGCTGGTTCTTTTTCTTC. The rearrangement links TRBV28 to TRBJ2-1; D unresolved. Trimming removed 4 bases at V and 16 bases at J, with 14 bases between. Germline V gives CDR1 MDHEN, CDR2 SYDVKM. The CDR3 loop spans 11 amino acids.

Ten or more counts support this clonotype. The chain links TRBV7-9 to TRBJ2-1; D is undetermined. Germline lookup yields CDR1 SEHNR and CDR2 FQNEAQ (reference sequence). The CDR3 totals 12 residues. Trimming took 1 base from V and 6 from J, leaving 4 bases between them. The CDR3 sequence is CASSLGSNEQFF. DNA for the CDR3: TGTGCCAGCAGCTTAGGCAGCAATGAGCAGTTCTTC.

This clonotype was detected a few times. V gene TRBV20-1 combines with J gene TRBJ2-7; 11 bases align to TRBD2. Germline V gene sequence: CDR1 DFQATT, CDR2 SNEGSKA (reference sequence). V was pared by 5 bases and J by 1 base, with 7 bases of the junction left unmatched. This CDR3 has 15 residues. In nucleotides, the CDR3 is TGCAGTGCTGCCTTTACTAGCGGGGGTTCCTACGAGCAGTACTTC. Its protein is CSAAFTSGGSYEQYF.

The chain couples TRBV25-1 to TRBJ1-5, with 9 nucleotides matching TRBD1. The CDR3 contains 15 residues. Germline assignment: CDR1 MGHDK and CDR2 SYGVNS. Trimming at V came to 5 bases and at J to 6 bases, leaving 8 bases not matched to a gene. The CDR3 bases are TGTGCCAGCAGTCGGGACAGGGATTCGGGTCAGCCCCAGCATTTT. It translates to CASSRDRDSGQPQHF.

The chain is built from TRBV18 and TRBJ2-7; no clear D gene. V was pared by 6 bases and J by 7 bases, with 10 bases between. In germline, CDR1 is KGHSH, CDR2 LQKENI. CDR3 size: 11 residues. CDR3 loop: CASSYLGEQYF. CDR3 DNA: TGTGCCAGCTCTTACCTGGGGGAGCAGTACTTC.

This clonotype was observed a handful of times. This chain connects TRBV7-9 to TRBJ2-2, with no clear D. The CDR3 runs to 17 residues. V dropped 0 bases and J dropped 5 bases, with 16 bases sitting between them. From germline, CDR1 is SEHNR and CDR2 FQNEAQ (reference sequence). The CDR3 sequence: CASSLALTGFGTGELFF. The CDR3 DNA is TGTGCCAGCAGCTTAGCACTCACCGGCTTCGGGACCGGGGAGCTGTTTTTT.

This clonotype was detected ten times or more. V and J are TRBV5-1 and TRBJ1-6, with D unresolved. Trimming shortened V by 0 bases and J by 9 bases, and 16 bases separated the two germline ends. Germline-derived CDR1 and CDR2 are SGHRS and YFSETQ. The CDR3 length is 16 residues. CDR3 bases: TGCGCCAGCAGCTTGGCCGTCGGCAGCGGGATTTCACCCCTCCACTTT. It yields the protein CASSLAVGSGISPLHF.

This chain links TRBV20-1 with TRBJ2-7; weak D call: TRBD1 (5 bases). CDR1 DFQATT and CDR2 SNEGSKA come from the germline V gene (reference sequence). The CDR3 runs 13 residues. The V end was cut by 3 bases, the J end by 2 bases, with 11 bases between. The CDR3 reads CSARGQDAYEQYF. Written as DNA, the CDR3 is TGCAGTGCTAGGGGGCAGGATGCCTACGAGCAGTACTTC.

This chain links TRBV7-9 with TRBJ1-4; D ambiguous. Trimming stripped 1 base from V and 3 bases from J, with 9 bases between. The CDR3 is 15 amino acids. Germline V lookup: CDR1 SEHNR, CDR2 FQNEAQ (reference sequence). CDR3 sequence: CASSLVRGSNEKLFF. The CDR3 DNA reads TGTGCCAGCAGCTTAGTTCGAGGGTCTAATGAAAAACTGTTTTTT. The full variable domain, completed using reference TRBV7-9 and TRBJ1-4, is DTGVSQNPRHKITKRGQNVTFRCDPISEHNRLYWYRQTLGQGPEFLTYFQNEAQLEKSRLLSDRFSAERPKGSFSTLEIQRTEQGDSAMYLCASSLVRGSNEKLFFGSGTQLSVL.

This clonotype was observed a handful of times. V usage is TRBV5-1 and J usage is TRBJ1-2; 9 bases are shared with TRBD1. CDR3 length: 16 residues. Germline V gives CDR1 SGHRS, CDR2 YFSETQ. Unmatched junction bases numbered 13, after V lost 4 bases and J lost 6 bases. CDR3 coding DNA: TGCGCCAGCAGCCCGACGGACAGGGGCGTGGGAAATGGCTACACCTTC. This encodes CASSPTDRGVGNGYTF.

The chain recombines TRBV4-3 with TRBJ2-1, with D possibly being TRBD1 (5 bases). Germline V gene data show CDR1 as LGHNA and CDR2 as YSLEER. The CDR3 totals 13 residues. V dropped 0 bases and J dropped 10 bases, with 10 bases sitting between them. The CDR3 sequence is CASSQERGREQFF. CDR3 DNA sequence: TGCGCCAGCAGCCAAGAAAGGGGAAGGGAGCAGTTCTTC.

This clonotype has a handful of counts. The gene calls are TRBV20-1 and TRBJ2-6, with D possibly TRBD2 on 5 matching bases. The CDR3 runs to 14 residues. V shed 6 bases and J shed 3 bases, with 12 bases lying between them. Germline CDR1 and CDR2: DFQATT and SNEGSKA (reference sequence). The CDR3 DNA reads as TGCAGTGCCATACGGGGAAATGGGGCCAACGTCCTGACTTTC. Amino acids: CSAIRGNGANVLTF.

The genes are TRBV5-1 and TRBJ2-7, with 7 bases aligning to TRBD2. V shed 3 bases, J shed 2 bases, and the junction held 5 bases outside the gene matches. The CDR3 length is 14 residues. CDR1 is SGHRS and CDR2 is YFSETQ in the germline V gene. CDR3 sequence: CASSSPLAAYEQYV. CDR3 in DNA: TGCGCCAGCAGCTCCCCTCTAGCGGCCTACGAGCAGTACGTC.

The CDR3 loop reads CASSQDLVGGNEQFF. The CDR3 coding sequence is TGCGCCAGCAGCCAAGATCTTGTAGGGGGTAATGAGCAGTTCTTC. The chain joins TRBV4-3 to TRBJ2-1, with D possibly TRBD1 on 6 matching bases. Germline CDR1 is LGHNA and CDR2 is YSLEER. The V end lost 0 bases, the J end lost 7 bases, and 13 bases lay between the germline ends. There are 15 residues in the CDR3.

This clonotype was seen ten or more times. The CDR3 here is CASSDTTGGNTEAFF. The CDR3 coding sequence is TGTGCCAGCAGCGACACGACAGGGGGCAACACTGAAGCTTTCTTT. J is TRBJ1-1 and V is TRBV7-3; 10 bases fit TRBD1. J gave up 2 bases and V 5 bases, and 5 bases lay outside the gene matches. Per germline, CDR1 SGHTA and CDR2 FQGTGA. The CDR3 extends over 15 amino acids.

The rearrangement joins TRBV12-3 or TRBV12-4 to TRBJ2-7; D is perhaps TRBD2 (5 bases). Trimming took 0 bases from V and 6 from J, leaving 15 bases between them. The CDR3 has 15 amino acids. CDR3 loop: CASSLAIPGRGEQYF. For the CDR3, the DNA is TGTGCCAGCAGTTTAGCTATCCCAGGACGGGGCGAGCAGTACTTC.

The rearrangement links TRBV10-2 to TRBJ1-3; no firm D call. V was shortened by 5 bases and J by 4 bases, with 12 bases between the two germline ends. The V gene's germline CDR1 is WSHSY and CDR2 SAAADI. The CDR3 contains 14 residues. The CDR3 sequence: CASSSPQSGNTIYF. In DNA, the CDR3 is TGCGCCAGCAGTTCGCCTCAAAGCGGAAACACCATATATTTT.

The chain uses TRBV20-1 and TRBJ2-5; 7 positions match TRBD2. This CDR3 has 16 amino acids. The J segment lost 5 bases and the V segment lost 0 bases, leaving 12 bases of the junction unmatched. Germline CDR1 and CDR2: DFQATT and SNEGSKA (reference sequence). The CDR3 loop reads CSARETAGLVTETQYF. The DNA for the CDR3 is TGCAGTGCTAGAGAAACCGCCGGACTAGTCACGGAGACCCAGTACTTC.

This clonotype was seen only a few times. This chain links TRBV11-3 with TRBJ2-2; no clear D gene. This CDR3 region has 14 residues. Trimming shortened V by 5 bases and J by 6 bases, and 13 bases separated the two germline ends. Germline V gene data show CDR1 as SGHNT and CDR2 as YENEEA. CDR3: CASSPVGAPGELFF. In DNA form, the CDR3 reads TGTGCCAGCAGCCCTGTTGGAGCGCCCGGGGAGCTGTTTTTT.